The 5 T cell receptor beta chains below were found in one sample sequenced in a study of blood T cells in healthy people across ages. The second PCR ran about 6 to 12 cycles with a sample-barcoded 5' primer and J-beta primers. TCRdb analysed the 5' RACE reads with MiXCR anew, one entry per CDR3 protein. Here the sample spans about 1,500,000 distinct CDR3 sequences, approximately 38% being singletons. Sequenced input: blood. These receptors came from a woman aged 18-29 years in good health.

This sequence joins TRBV6-5 and TRBJ1-2; TRBD1 matches 7 bases. The CDR3 covers 14 residues. The J segment lost 4 bases and the V segment lost 5 bases, leaving 7 bases of the junction unmatched. The germline V gene has CDR1 MNHEY and CDR2 SVGAGI. The CDR3 protein is CASSHGTESYGYTF. The CDR3 coding sequence is TGTGCCAGCAGTCACGGGACAGAGTCCTATGGCTACACCTTC.

This rearrangement joins TRBV7-2 to TRBJ2-3, with D unresolved. In germline, CDR1 is SGHTA, CDR2 FQGNSA. The CDR3 has 12 amino acids. The ends were cut back, 5 bases at V and 4 bases at J, with 7 bases in the middle. The CDR3, as DNA: TGTGCCAGCAGCACGTACTCAGATACGCAGTATTTT. It is translated as CASSTYSDTQYF.

The sample holds one count of this clonotype. DNA of the CDR3: TGCAGTGCTAGAGCCCGGCAAAGCGGGAGAAACGATGAGCAGTTCTTC. Encoded protein: CSARARQSGRNDEQFF. The chain carries TRBV20-1 and TRBJ2-1, with 8 nucleotides matching TRBD2. The CDR3 is 16 residues long. Germline V CDR1 and CDR2: DFQATT, SNEGSKA (reference sequence). The J segment lost 8 bases and the V segment lost 1 base, leaving 13 bases of the junction unmatched.

This clonotype was picked up a small number of times. The chain couples TRBV4-1 to TRBJ1-2; the match to TRBD1 covers 8 bases. Germline CDR1 is MGHRA and CDR2 is YSYEKL. V dropped 2 bases and J dropped 6; count of bases not matched to a gene: 5. CDR3 length equals 14 residues. Here the CDR3 reads CASSQFQGADGYTF. CDR3 DNA sequence: TGCGCCAGCAGCCAATTCCAGGGGGCGGATGGCTACACCTTC.

The chain links TRBV6-6 to TRBJ1-2; 8 bases line up with TRBD1. The CDR3 loop spans 13 amino acids. The germline gives CDR1 MNHNY, CDR2 SVGAGI (reference sequence). Germline trimming cut 4 bases from V and 6 bases from J; bases unmatched to any gene: 4. CDR3 sequence: CASSSRTGNGYTF. CDR3 coding DNA: TGTGCCAGCAGTTCCAGGACAGGGAATGGCTACACCTTC.